Detailed here is one TCR beta chain. This sample stems from a study of shared clonotypes between healthy human individuals. CDR1 is SGHTA, CDR2 FQGTGA, per germline. Trimming stripped 2 bases from V and 3 bases from J, with 14 bases between. The CDR3 is 15 amino acids. Method: immunoSEQ multiplex PCR; TCRdb's copy keeps in-frame clones and lacks some. The sample holds under 600,000 clones; 97% are singletons and the top ten take around 0.06%. V is TRBV7-3 and J is TRBJ2-7; possible D gene TRBD2, 6 bases. The sequenced sample consisted of naive CD4+ T cells sorted from blood. Subset indicated: CD45RA+ positively selected. The receptor was isolated from a woman in her twenties or thirties in good health. The CDR3 DNA reads as TGTGCCAGCAGCTTACCTGAGGAGGGAGACTACGAGCAGTACTTC. It translates to CASSLPEEGDYEQYF.